This entry lists 10 T cell receptor beta chains sequenced from one sample in a study of T cells in women clearing cervical HPV infection. The assay was immunoSEQ multiplex PCR, and TCRdb's table has in-frame clones only and misses some. The table for this sample gives tens of thousands of clones. The sample comprised blood buffy coat. The receptor set was obtained from a woman between 18 and 69 years old with a cervical HPV16 infection that either progressed to CIN3+ or cleared (not recorded which).

CDR3 bases read: TGCGCCAGCAGCTTTCGGGGAGAACCCTACAATGAG. This sequence encodes CASSFRGEPYNE. Given in full, the CDR3 is CASSFRGEPYNEQFF. J is TRBJ2-1 and V is TRBV5-1; D is perhaps TRBD2 (5 bases). Coverage ceases 3 residues before the CDR3 finishes, and the germline J gene fills in the end. The V and J ends lost 2 bases and 2 bases respectively, with 11 bases between them. Per germline, CDR1 SGHRS and CDR2 YFSETQ. The CDR3 contains 15 residues.

The CDR3 sequence is CASSLTSTSTDTQYF. The DNA read from the CDR3 is TGCGCCAGCAGCTTGACTAGCACGAGCACAGATACG. This chain connects TRBV5-1 to TRBJ2-3; the D gene is possibly TRBD2 (6 bases). The CDR3 end is not reached by the read, which stops 3 residues before it; the germline J gene fills it in. V was cut by 1 base and J by 0 bases, with 9 bases left in between. Looked up from germline, CDR1 is SGHRS and CDR2 is YFSETQ. The CDR3 contains 15 residues.

Points on this clone: The read comes to an end 3 residues before the CDR3 does, leaving the germline J gene to fill in the end. The chain uses TRBV20-1 and TRBJ2-5; 14 nucleotides agree with TRBD2. Germline loops: CDR1 DFQATT, CDR2 SNEGSKA (reference sequence). Trimming cost V 0 bases and J 0 bases; bases outside gene matches: 9. The CDR3 totals 19 residues. The CDR3 DNA, read in part, is TGCAGTGCTAGAGATCCCCGACTAGCGGGGGGGAAGGACCAAGAGACC. This encodes CSARDPRLAGGKDQET. The CDR3 in full is CSARDPRLAGGKDQETQYF.

Remarks on this clone: Read data end 3 residues before the CDR3 end; the end is taken from the germline J gene. The gene calls are TRBV7-9 and TRBJ2-2; TRBD1 matches 7 bases. V was clipped by 5 bases and J by 1 base; unmatched bases: 4. The CDR3 totals 15 residues. Germline V gives CDR1 SEHNR, CDR2 FQNEAQ (reference sequence). CDR3 amino acids: CASSRQGMNTGELFF. Partial CDR3 DNA: TGTGCCAGCAGCCGACAGGGAATGAACACCGGGGAG.

Remarks on this clone: The CDR3 end is not reached by the read, which stops 3 residues before it; the germline J gene fills it in. V gene TRBV6-4 combines with J gene TRBJ1-4, with D hard to call. The CDR3 has 16 amino acids. V dropped 0 bases and J dropped 7 bases, with 15 bases sitting between them. The germline CDR1 and CDR2 sequences are MRHNA and SNTAGT. The sequenced CDR3 bases are TGTGCCAGCAGTGACTCGATTGGCAGGAGTGGTGAAAAA. Translation gives CASSDSIGRSGEK. The entire CDR3 sequence reads CASSDSIGRSGEKLFF.

With regard to this clone: The read falls 3 residues short of the CDR3 end, and the missing part is taken from the germline J gene. This chain joins TRBV29-1 and TRBJ1-4; a weak D match, TRBD1 (5 bases). V was clipped by 7 bases and J by 4 bases, with 13 bases between them. The CDR3 runs 13 residues. CDR1 is SQVTM, CDR2 ANQGSEA, per germline. The CDR3 DNA, read in part, is TGCAGCGCTCAGGGAGGGCTTAATGAAAAA. The encoded protein is CSAQGGLNEK. The full CDR3 reads CSAQGGLNEKLFF.

Concerning this clone itself: The CDR3 extends 3 residues past the end of the read, so its final part is completed from the germline J gene. Other DNA sequences from this sample encode an identical CDR3 as well. The V and J genes are TRBV19 and TRBJ2-4, with D perhaps matching TRBD1 (5 bases). The CDR3 is 13 amino acids. Per the germline V gene, CDR1 is LNHDA and CDR2 is SQIVND (reference sequence). The part of the CDR3 DNA that was read is TGTGCCAGTAGTATTCCCCAGGGTACCCCT. It specifies CASSIPQGTP. The full CDR3 is CASSIPQGTPQYF.

In the case of this clone: The observed sequence ends 3 residues before the CDR3 terminus, with the missing tail filled in from the germline J gene. V and J are TRBV12-3 or TRBV12-4 and TRBJ2-1; TRBD2 matches at 13 bases. The trim removed 5 bases at V and 7 bases at J, leaving 5 bases unmatched. This CDR3 comprises 15 residues. CDR3 DNA, as far as it was read: TGTGCCAGCAGTCCGGGGACTAGCGGGACAAATGAG. This sequence encodes CASSPGTSGTNE. Given in full, the CDR3 is CASSPGTSGTNEQFF.

Of note for this clone: Sequencing ends 3 residues short of the CDR3 end; the germline J gene provides the rest. The V gene is TRBV10-1, the J gene TRBJ1-1; TRBD1 might be the D (5 bases). Trimming stripped 0 bases from V and 2 bases from J, with 10 bases between. Per the germline V gene, CDR1 is WNHNN and CDR2 is SYGVQD (reference sequence). The CDR3 loop spans 15 amino acids. The CDR3 is CASSESARENTEAFF. The CDR3 bases that were read are TGCGCCAGCAGTGAGTCTGCCAGGGAAAACACTGAA.

Worth noting for this clone: At one boundary the junction diverges from the germline segment, which might be a read error. The read comes to an end 3 residues before the CDR3 does, leaving the germline J gene to fill in the end. The chain uses TRBV19 and TRBJ1-1; D perhaps matches TRBD1 (6 bases). CDR3 length: 13 residues. Per the germline V gene, CDR1 is LNHDA and CDR2 is SQIVND (reference sequence). The CDR3 bases that were read are TGTGCCAGTAGTACCCAAGGGGGAACTGGA. This codes for CASSTQGGTG. In full, the CDR3 is CASSTQGGTGAFF.